Listed here are 23 T cell receptor beta chains from one sample, sequenced in a study of T cell responses to AZD1222 COVID-19 vaccine. The protocol was immunoSEQ multiplex PCR, while the TCRdb copy is restricted to in-frame clones and leaves out a portion. The sample holds tens of thousands of clones, 85% to 90% seen once. Sequencing used peripheral blood, obtained on day 0 of AZD1222 vaccination. These TCRs come from an adult in good health.

CDR3 DNA sequence: TGCAGCGTTGAAGATGTCAGGGTTGATGAGCAGTTCTTC. Its translation: CSVEDVRVDEQFF. This chain connects TRBV29-1 to TRBJ2-1; tentatively, D is TRBD1 (5 bases). The CDR3 is 13 amino acids. V lost 0 bases, J lost 8 bases, and 11 bases lay in between. Germline V gene data show CDR1 as SQVTM and CDR2 as ANQGSEA.

The chain carries TRBV3-1 (or the pseudogene TRBV3-2) and TRBJ2-1; TRBD2 agrees at 7 bases. The CDR3 extends over 17 amino acids. In germline, CDR1 is LGHDT, CDR2 YNNKEL (reference sequence). V lost 2 bases, J lost 7 bases, and 14 bases stayed unmatched. The CDR3 spells CASSQRMGGRALNEQFF. In nucleotides, the CDR3 is TGTGCCAGCAGCCAACGTATGGGGGGGAGGGCCTTGAATGAGCAGTTCTTC.

This sequence joins TRBV2 and TRBJ1-2, with D unresolved. This CDR3 region has 12 residues. V was trimmed by 7 bases and J by 1 base, leaving 7 bases between them. Germline loops: CDR1 SNHLY, CDR2 FYNNEI. The DNA of the CDR3 is TGTGCCAGCACAGCCTTTAACTATGGCTACACCTTC. It is translated as CASTAFNYGYTF.

To note about this clone: Other DNA sequences of this sample code for an identical CDR3. The chain carries TRBV27 and TRBJ1-5; 7 nucleotides align to TRBD1. The V gene's germline CDR1 is MNHEY and CDR2 SMNVEV (reference sequence). This CDR3 contains 15 residues. V trimming: 2 bases; J trimming: 2 bases; junction bases outside the gene matches: 3. CDR3 DNA: TGTGCCAGCAGTTTAGGAACAGGGGGCAATCAGCCCCAGCATTTT. Translated, it gives CASSLGTGGNQPQHF.

V is TRBV4-2 and J is TRBJ1-1, with D hard to call. The V gene lost 0 bases and the J gene lost 1 base, with 9 bases spanning the gap. The CDR3 length is 15 residues. Germline V CDR1 and CDR2: LGHNA, YNFKEQ. The DNA for the CDR3 is TGTGCCAGCAGCCAAGAACGACCGTCGAACACTGAAGCTTTCTTT. Amino acids: CASSQERPSNTEAFF.

This chain connects TRBV28 to TRBJ1-2; 8 positions match TRBD1. V shed 5 bases, J shed 4 bases, and the junction held 9 bases outside the gene matches. The CDR3 length is 15 residues. Germline V gene lookup returns CDR1 MDHEN and CDR2 SYDVKM. The CDR3 here is CASSLTPRGPYGYTF. For the CDR3, the DNA is TGTGCCAGCAGTCTCACCCCCAGGGGGCCCTATGGCTACACCTTC.

The chain couples TRBV6-6 to TRBJ2-1; no reliable D call. V was pared by 5 bases and J by 5 bases, with 19 bases between. Germline V gene lookup returns CDR1 MNHNY and CDR2 SVGAGI (reference sequence). The CDR3 contains 16 residues. CDR3 sequence reads: CASSPVDQMAHNEQFF. CDR3 bases: TGTGCCAGCAGTCCCGTGGACCAGATGGCCCACAATGAGCAGTTCTTC.

The V call is TRBV6-5, the J call TRBJ2-5; 11 nucleotides line up with TRBD2. Germline assignment: CDR1 MNHEY and CDR2 SVGAGI. The CDR3 runs to 15 residues. With V trimmed by 6 bases and J by 3 bases, 6 bases remained unmatched. The CDR3 sequence is CASSPTSGGKETQYF. CDR3 coding DNA: TGTGCCAGCAGCCCAACTAGCGGGGGAAAAGAGACCCAGTACTTC.

This chain links TRBV27 with TRBJ1-5, with 7 bases matching TRBD1. The junction had 6 bases not matched to a gene; V was cut back by 8 bases and J by 2 bases. In germline, CDR1 is MNHEY, CDR2 SMNVEV (reference sequence). The CDR3 contains 14 residues. The CDR3 nucleotides are TGTGCCAGCCCCACAGGGGTTGGCAATCAGCCCCAGCATTTT. Translation: CASPTGVGNQPQHF.

The rearrangement links TRBV15 to TRBJ1-1, with 7 bases lining up with TRBD1. The V gene's germline CDR1 is LNHNV and CDR2 YYDKDF (reference sequence). The CDR3 is 14 amino acids. After removal of 8 bases from V and 1 base from J, the junction contained 7 bases not matched to a gene. CDR3 sequence: CATSRQGTNTEAFF. DNA of the CDR3: TGTGCCACCTCCCGACAGGGAACGAACACTGAAGCTTTCTTT.

In regard to this clone: At one end the junction does not follow the germline gene, possibly because of a read error. In the same sample, other DNA sequences code for this CDR3. This chain connects TRBV12-5 to TRBJ1-6, with D possibly being TRBD1 (6 bases). From germline, CDR1 is LGHNT and CDR2 FRNRAP. The CDR3 is made up of 15 amino acids. The CDR3: CASGLVTGLSSPLHF. Written as DNA, the CDR3 is TGTGCCAGTGGTTTGGTGACAGGCCTTTCTTCACCCCTCCACTTT.

The chain couples TRBV18 to TRBJ2-1; 7 bases are a match to TRBD1. The CDR3 length is 13 residues. J gave up 9 bases and V 2 bases, and 4 bases lay outside the gene matches. Germline V gives CDR1 KGHSH, CDR2 LQKENI. As DNA, the CDR3 is TGTGCCAGCTCACCAACTCGGACAGGTGAGCAGTTCTTC. Its protein product is CASSPTRTGEQFF.

The chain carries TRBV19 and TRBJ2-7; D is undetermined. The CDR3 covers 15 residues. V shed 3 bases and J shed 0 bases, with 12 bases lying between them. The germline gives CDR1 LNHDA, CDR2 SQIVND (reference sequence). The CDR3 nucleotides are TGTGCCAGTAGTATGTCTGCTACGGGCTCCTACGAGCAGTACTTC. The encoded protein is CASSMSATGSYEQYF.

The rearrangement uses TRBV7-3 and TRBJ2-1; perhaps TRBD2 as D (5 bases). This CDR3 region has 13 residues. CDR1 is SGHTA and CDR2 is FQGTGA in the germline V gene. V lost 8 bases and J 1 base, leaving 9 bases between the germline ends. CDR3 DNA sequence: TGTGCCAGCGGCAGCGGATCCTACAATGAGCAGTTCTTC. Residues: CASGSGSYNEQFF.

The V call is TRBV30, the J call TRBJ1-1; D is unclear. The CDR3 contains 14 residues. Germline V CDR1 and CDR2: GTSNPN, SVGIG (reference sequence). Trimming removed 0 bases at V and 5 bases at J, with 13 bases between. The DNA of the CDR3 is TGTGCCTGGAGTGTATGGGGTTTACGGACTGAAGCTTTCTTT. Its translation is CAWSVWGLRTEAFF.

V gene TRBV28 combines with J gene TRBJ1-5; D gene unclear. Trimming left V 6 bases short and J 3 bases short, with 6 bases between. Looked up from germline, CDR1 is MDHEN and CDR2 is SYDVKM. The CDR3 loop spans 12 amino acids. CDR3 loop: CASSPPNQPQHF. In nucleotides, the CDR3 is TGTGCCAGCAGCCCGCCCAATCAGCCCCAGCATTTT.

This chain links TRBV30 with TRBJ1-2, with no clear D. The germline gives CDR1 GTSNPN, CDR2 SVGIG (reference sequence). V shed 0 bases and J shed 8 bases, with 10 bases lying between them. CDR3 size: 12 residues. The CDR3 loop is CAWSVQVGGYTF. The CDR3 DNA reads TGTGCCTGGAGTGTGCAGGTTGGGGGCTACACCTTC.

The chain joins TRBV7-2 to TRBJ1-1; D is ambiguous. The germline CDR1 and CDR2 sequences are SGHTA and FQGNSA. The CDR3 runs 13 residues. V dropped 5 bases and J dropped 4 bases, with 11 bases sitting between them. The CDR3 reads CASSDGRSTEAFF. In nucleotides, the CDR3 is TGTGCCAGCAGCGACGGACGGAGCACTGAAGCTTTCTTT. Drawing the rest from reference TRBV7-2 and TRBJ1-1, the complete variable domain is GAGVSQSPSNKVTEKGKDVELRCDPISGHTALYWYRQSLGQGLEFLIYFQGNSAPDKSGLPSDRFSAERTGGSVSTLTIQRTQQEDSAVYLCASSDGRSTEAFFGQGTRLTVV.

The rearrangement links TRBV28 to TRBJ1-2, with 7 bases that match TRBD1. The CDR3 consists of 11 residues. Germline CDR1 reads MDHEN; CDR2 reads SYDVKM. The J segment lost 7 bases and the V segment lost 10 bases, leaving 6 bases of the junction unmatched. In nucleotides, the CDR3 is TGTGCCACAACGGACAGGTTTGGCTACACCTTC. It encodes CATTDRFGYTF.

The gene calls are TRBV15 and TRBJ2-3; D possibly corresponds to TRBD1 (6 bases). This CDR3 has 16 residues. Germline CDR1 and CDR2: LNHNV and YYDKDF (reference sequence). Trimming took off 0 bases at V and 4 bases at J, with 14 bases between the two ends. This CDR3 reads CATSRDKTGKADTQYF. DNA for the CDR3: TGTGCCACCAGCAGAGATAAAACAGGGAAGGCAGATACGCAGTATTTT.

V usage is TRBV19 and J usage is TRBJ1-3, with 8 bases identical to TRBD1. V lost 4 bases, J lost 8 bases, and 4 bases stayed unmatched. Germline assignment: CDR1 LNHDA and CDR2 SQIVND (reference sequence). The CDR3 loop spans 13 amino acids. In DNA, the CDR3 is TGTGCCAGTAGTAAGGACAGGGCTGACACCATATATTTT. It codes for CASSKDRADTIYF.

Here the CDR3 DNA reads TGTGCCAGCAGCCGGTTTCAGGGGGCAGAGGAAAAACTGTTTTTT. Translation: CASSRFQGAEEKLFF. V usage is TRBV5-6 and J usage is TRBJ1-4; 8 bases align to TRBD1. Germline V gives CDR1 SGHDT, CDR2 YYEEEE. This CDR3 contains 15 residues. Trimming cost V 4 bases and J 8 bases; bases outside gene matches: 10.

The genes are TRBV19 and TRBJ2-1; TRBD1 agrees at 10 bases. CDR1 and CDR2 (germline): LNHDA, SQIVND (reference sequence). V trimming: 5 bases; J trimming: 0 bases; junction bases outside the gene matches: 16. The CDR3 covers 20 residues. The CDR3 loop reads CASSGRQGAIPRRSYNEQFF. In DNA form, the CDR3 reads TGTGCCAGTAGTGGCCGACAGGGGGCAATCCCTAGACGCTCCTACAATGAGCAGTTCTTC.